Following are 20 T cell receptor beta chains from one sample sequenced in a study of post-analysis software for immune sequencing data (dated by TCRdb to about 2015). General findings and caveats noted by the study authors: Several TRBV segments, including TRBV5-6, TRBV5-1 and TRBV20-1, were significantly more frequent in patients than controls.

Their antigens remain unidentified. The method behind the library was PCR. The instrument was an Illumina HiSeq 2500. To reduce PCR and sequencing biases, unique molecular identifiers were built into the TCR beta cDNA libraries. Using fastp trimming at Q25 and MiXCR clonotype assembly, TCRdb reanalyzed the public sequencing data and kept in-frame beta chains. Each CDR3 protein gets just one entry, which takes the most common genes and DNA from the rows behind it. The sample has around 260,000 distinct CDR3 sequences on record, less than 40% of them singletons. The biggest ten clones account for around 4.8% of the sample. Sequencing was performed on blood. These receptor sequences come from a girl under 18 with multiple sclerosis.

The chain joins TRBV27 to TRBJ1-2; TRBD1 might be the D (5 bases). Germline lookup yields CDR1 MNHEY and CDR2 SMNVEV (reference sequence). The CDR3 runs to 14 residues. V was pared by 6 bases and J by 6 bases, with 17 bases between. CDR3 nucleotide sequence: TGTGCCAGCAGGCCCAGACAGCGTCTTAATGGCTACACCTTC. It specifies CASRPRQRLNGYTF.

This chain joins TRBV5-1 and TRBJ2-1, with 9 positions matching TRBD2. The V gene end was trimmed by 7 bases and the J gene end by 2 bases; junction bases not matched to a gene: 7. Per germline, CDR1 SGHRS and CDR2 YFSETQ. The CDR3 extends over 15 amino acids. As DNA, the CDR3 is TGCGCCAGCCGAGGCGGGGGGGAAACCTACAATGAGCAGTTCTTC. This sequence encodes CASRGGGETYNEQFF.

Ten or more counts support this clonotype. This rearrangement joins TRBV29-1 to TRBJ1-2; 8 bases match TRBD1. The CDR3 has 13 amino acids. Germline V gives CDR1 SQVTM, CDR2 ANQGSEA. The V and J ends lost 6 bases and 2 bases, in that order; junction bases with no gene match: 5. The CDR3 here is CSVSGQGNYGYTF. In DNA, the CDR3 is TGCAGCGTAAGTGGACAGGGAAACTATGGCTACACCTTC. The entire variable domain, with the rest obtained from reference TRBV29-1 and TRBJ1-2, is as follows: SAVISQKPSRDICQRGTSLTIQCQVDSQVTMMFWYRQQPGQSLTLIATANQGSEATYESGFVIDKFPISRPNLTFSTLTVSNMSPEDSSIYLCSVSGQGNYGYTFGSGTRLTVV.

This clonotype was counted at least ten times. The gene calls are TRBV15 and TRBJ2-5; 14 bases match TRBD2. V trimming: 3 bases; J trimming: 4 bases; junction bases outside the gene matches: 4. The length of the CDR3 is 16 residues. CDR1 is LNHNV and CDR2 is YYDKDF in the germline V gene (reference sequence). CDR3 protein: CATSSRLAGGGETQYF. CDR3 in DNA: TGTGCCACCAGCAGCAGACTAGCGGGAGGGGGAGAGACCCAGTACTTC. Complete variable domain (other parts from reference TRBV15 and TRBJ2-5): DAMVIQNPRYQVTQFGKPVTLSCSQTLNHNVMYWYQQKSSQAPKLLFHYYDKDFNNEADTPDNFQSRRPNTSFCFLDIRSPGLGDTAMYLCATSSRLAGGGETQYFGPGTRLLVL.

The chain is built from TRBV7-8 and TRBJ1-1; a possible D gene is TRBD1 (5 bases). Looked up from germline, CDR1 is SGHVS and CDR2 is FQNEAQ. V lost 5 bases and J lost 2, with 15 bases in between. This CDR3 has 15 amino acids. CDR3 sequence (DNA): TGTGCCAGCAGCCCACGGGCCAGGGAAAACACTGAAGCTTTCTTT. As protein: CASSPRARENTEAFF.

This clonotype was recorded only once. The rearrangement links TRBV28 to TRBJ1-3; 8 bases line up with TRBD1. CDR1 is MDHEN, CDR2 SYDVKM, per germline. V lost 5 bases to trimming and J lost 9 bases; unmatched junction nucleotides: 12. The CDR3 runs to 15 residues. CDR3 coding DNA: TGTGCCAGCAGTCCCGAAGGACAGGGTCTAGGCACCATATATTTT. This codes for CASSPEGQGLGTIYF. Full variable domain (remainder filled in from reference TRBV28 and TRBJ1-3): DVKVTQSSRYLVKRTGEKVFLECVQDMDHENMFWYRQDPGLGLRLIYFSYDVKMKEKGDIPEGYSVSREKKERFSLILESASTNQTSMYLCASSPEGQGLGTIYFGEGSWLTVV.

The V call is TRBV19, the J call TRBJ2-1; 7 bases are shared with TRBD1. CDR1 and CDR2 from the germline V gene are LNHDA and SQIVND (reference sequence). The CDR3 length is 16 residues. J was trimmed by 7 bases and V by 5 bases; bases with no gene match: 14. In DNA, the CDR3 is TGTGCCAGTAGTTCCCCGTCCAGGGGGAATCAGAATGAGCAGTTCTTC. Protein product: CASSSPSRGNQNEQFF. Supplemented by reference TRBV19 and TRBJ2-1, the full variable domain reads DGGITQSPKYLFRKEGQNVTLSCEQNLNHDAMYWYRQDPGQGLRLIYYSQIVNDFQKGDIAEGYSVSREKKESFPLTVTSAQKNPTAFYLCASSSPSRGNQNEQFFGPGTRLTVL.

The gene calls are TRBV20-1 and TRBJ2-1, with a weak D call TRBD2 (5 bases). CDR3 length: 15 residues. CDR1 DFQATT and CDR2 SNEGSKA come from the germline V gene (reference sequence). The V gene lost 0 bases and the J gene lost 0 bases, with 9 bases spanning the gap. The CDR3 region is CSARDPGNSYNEQFF. The CDR3 coding sequence is TGCAGTGCTAGAGATCCGGGGAACTCCTACAATGAGCAGTTCTTC.

The chain couples TRBV18 to TRBJ1-2; 10 positions agree with TRBD1. The CDR3 runs 14 residues. CDR1 is KGHSH and CDR2 is LQKENI in the germline V gene. The V gene end was trimmed by 4 bases and the J gene end by 7 bases; junction bases not matched to a gene: 6. The CDR3 sequence: CASSLGQGNAGYTF. CDR3 in DNA: TGTGCCAGCTCACTGGGACAGGGGAATGCTGGCTACACCTTC.

The chain uses TRBV20-1 and TRBJ2-1, with D perhaps given as TRBD1 or TRBD2 (5 bases each). The J call could be wrong; TRBJ2-7 is a better fit for the DNA end. The germline gives CDR1 DFQATT, CDR2 SNEGSKA (reference sequence). The CDR3 covers 13 residues. This CDR3 reads CSASREGNNEQYF. The CDR3 DNA sequence: TGCAGTGCTAGCCGAGAGGGGAACAATGAGCAGTACTTC.

This clonotype was observed a few times. The chain employs TRBV21-1 and TRBJ2-6; the table's D call, TRBD1, was not checked against the DNA. TRBV21-1 is designated a pseudogene. This CDR3 has 17 residues. The CDR3 nucleotides read TGTGCCAGCAGCAAAGGGATTGGGACGTGTGGGGCCAACGTCCTGACTTTC. Its protein is CASSKGIGTCGANVLTF.

CDR3 sequence: CASSSDVYEQYF. DNA for the CDR3: TGTGCCAGCAGCTCCGACGTATACGAGCAGTACTTC. V usage is TRBV5-6 and J usage is TRBJ2-7; D remains ambiguous. Between the trimmed V and J ends, which lost 3 bases and 4 bases, there was a span of 8 bases. CDR1 and CDR2 (germline): SGHDT, YYEEEE. The length of the CDR3 is 12 residues.

The V call is TRBV7-2, the J call TRBJ2-7; 9 bases match TRBD1. Germline trimming cut 5 bases from V and 3 bases from J; bases unmatched to any gene: 5. Germline CDR1 reads SGHTA; CDR2 reads FQGNSA. The CDR3 contains 14 residues. CDR3 DNA: TGTGCCAGCAGCCCACAGGGGGCTGGCTACGAGCAGTACTTC. Protein product: CASSPQGAGYEQYF.

This clonotype has ten or more counts. The chain carries TRBV11-2 and TRBJ1-2, with 8 bases lining up with TRBD1. The V gene's germline CDR1 is SGHAT and CDR2 FQNNGV. V trimming: 4 bases; J trimming: 3 bases; junction bases outside the gene matches: 7. This CDR3 spans 15 amino acids. This CDR3 is CASSSTRGQDYGYTF. CDR3 DNA: TGTGCCAGCAGCTCGACCAGGGGGCAGGACTATGGCTACACCTTC.

Points on this clonotype: With a much larger clone just one base away, this may be a read error. CDR3 region: CASSLDVTDTRYF. DNA of the CDR3: TGCGCCAGCAGCTTGGACGTCACAGATACGCGGTATTTT. The chain joins TRBV5-1 to TRBJ2-3; no firm D call. There are 13 residues in the CDR3. The germline V gene encodes CDR1 SGHRS and CDR2 YFSETQ.

This clonotype was detected many times. V usage is TRBV7-8 and J usage is TRBJ2-1; 11 bases align to TRBD1. In germline, CDR1 is SGHVS, CDR2 FQNEAQ. CDR3 length equals 16 residues. Trimming removed 6 bases from V and 3 bases from J; junction bases left unmatched: 7. The CDR3, as DNA: TGTGCCAGCAGTCTAACCGGGACAGGGGGCTACAATGAGCAGTTCTTC. Protein product: CASSLTGTGGYNEQFF. The variable domain in full, with the rest retrieved from reference TRBV7-8 and TRBJ2-1, is GAGVSQSPRYKVAKRGQDVALRCDPISGHVSLFWYQQALGQGPEFLTYFQNEAQLDKSGLPSDRFFAERPEGSVSTLKIQRTQQEDSAVYLCASSLTGTGGYNEQFFGPGTRLTVL.

This clonotype was counted a few times. A much larger clone lies one base from this, so it may be a read error. V is TRBV20-1 and J is TRBJ2-3; D gene unclear. From germline, CDR1 is DFQATT and CDR2 SNEGSKA (reference sequence). The CDR3 length is 13 residues. The V end was cut by 6 bases, the J end by 1 base, with 11 bases between. DNA for the CDR3: TGCAGTGCCAGGCCCGGACGCACAGATACGCAGTATTTT. Amino acids: CSARPGRTDTQYF.

The V gene is TRBV20-1, the J gene TRBJ2-3; D perhaps matches TRBD2 (6 bases). Looked up from germline, CDR1 is DFQATT and CDR2 is SNEGSKA (reference sequence). This CDR3 has 18 residues. V was clipped by 3 bases and J by 1 base, with 23 bases between them. CDR3 bases: TGCAGTGCTAGGCCCACCAAACTACTAGCTTCCCGCACAGATACGCAGTATTTT. Protein product: CSARPTKLLASRTDTQYF.

V and J are TRBV7-6 and TRBJ2-5; D perhaps matches TRBD2 (6 bases). The J call may be faulty, since TRBJ2-7 better matches the DNA end. The CDR3 has 15 residues. Germline values: CDR1 SGHVS, CDR2 FNYEAQ. As DNA, the CDR3 is TGTGCCAGCAGTCCCGCCCGGGGGTTCTCCTACGAGCAGTACTTC. This gives the protein CASSPARGFSYEQYF.

The rearrangement uses TRBV15 and TRBJ2-1; the match to TRBD1 covers 8 bases. The junction had 3 bases not matched to a gene; V was cut back by 1 base and J by 4 bases. Germline CDR1 and CDR2: LNHNV and YYDKDF (reference sequence). The CDR3 spans 15 residues. The CDR3 bases are TGTGCCACCAGCAGAGGCGGGACAGGTTACAATGAGCAGTTCTTC. Its translation is CATSRGGTGYNEQFF.